This T cell receptor beta chain was sequenced for a study of T cell changes during pregnancy in multiple sclerosis. Trimming shortened V by 4 bases and J by 5 bases, and 9 bases separated the two germline ends. Germline loops: CDR1 SGHDT, CDR2 YYEEEE. CDR3 length equals 12 residues. The data were produced by immunoSEQ multiplex PCR, yet TCRdb's version contains in-frame clones alone and is incomplete. The profile shows over 55,000 clones, about 92% of them singletons. The genes are TRBV5-6 and TRBJ1-1; D ambiguous. Sequencing was performed on CD8+ T cells from peripheral blood mononuclear cells, taken in the third trimester of pregnancy. The receptor's source is a female donor in good health, enrolled as a control in a pregnancy study. CDR3 region: CASSLAETEAFF. The CDR3 nucleotides read TGTGCCAGCAGCCTCGCGGAGACTGAAGCTTTCTTT.